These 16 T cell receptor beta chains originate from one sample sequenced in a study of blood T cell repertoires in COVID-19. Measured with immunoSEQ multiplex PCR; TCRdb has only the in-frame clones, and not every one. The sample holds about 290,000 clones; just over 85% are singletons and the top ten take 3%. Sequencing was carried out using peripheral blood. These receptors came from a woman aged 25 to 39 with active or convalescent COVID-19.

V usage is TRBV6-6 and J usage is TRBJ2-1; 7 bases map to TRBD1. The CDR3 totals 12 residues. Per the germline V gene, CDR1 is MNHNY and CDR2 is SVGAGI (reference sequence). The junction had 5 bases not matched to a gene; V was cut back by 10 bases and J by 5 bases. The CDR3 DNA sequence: TGTGCCACCCGGGACAGCCACAATGAGCAGTTCTTC. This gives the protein CATRDSHNEQFF.

For the CDR3, the DNA is TGTGCCAGCAGCCCACTAGCGGGGGGGCCGGTTGATACGCAGTATTTT. Its translation is CASSPLAGGPVDTQYF. The chain has TRBV7-2 and TRBJ2-3, with 13 positions matching TRBD2. The CDR3 sequence is 16 residues long. Germline-derived CDR1 and CDR2 are SGHTA and FQGNSA. Trimming took 5 bases from V and 6 from J; bases not matched to a gene: 8.

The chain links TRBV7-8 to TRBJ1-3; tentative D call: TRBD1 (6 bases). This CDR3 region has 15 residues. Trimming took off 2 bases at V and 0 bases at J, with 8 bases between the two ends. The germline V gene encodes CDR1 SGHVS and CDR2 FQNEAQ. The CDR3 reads CASSLQGFSGNTIYF. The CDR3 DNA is TGTGCCAGCAGCTTACAGGGGTTCTCTGGAAACACCATATATTTT. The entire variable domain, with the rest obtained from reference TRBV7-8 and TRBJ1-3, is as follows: GAGVSQSPRYKVAKRGQDVALRCDPISGHVSLFWYQQALGQGPEFLTYFQNEAQLDKSGLPSDRFFAERPEGSVSTLKIQRTQQEDSAVYLCASSLQGFSGNTIYFGEGSWLTVV.

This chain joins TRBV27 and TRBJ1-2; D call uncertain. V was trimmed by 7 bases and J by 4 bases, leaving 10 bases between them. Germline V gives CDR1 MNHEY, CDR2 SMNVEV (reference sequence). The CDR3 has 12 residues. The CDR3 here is CASIPPSYGYTF. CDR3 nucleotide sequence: TGTGCCAGCATTCCCCCGTCCTATGGCTACACCTTC.

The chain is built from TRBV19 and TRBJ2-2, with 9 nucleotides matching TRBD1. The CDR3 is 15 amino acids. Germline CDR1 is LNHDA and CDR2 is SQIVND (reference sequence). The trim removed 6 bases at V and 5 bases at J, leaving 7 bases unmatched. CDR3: CASSRDREFTGELFF. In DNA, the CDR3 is TGTGCCAGTAGCCGGGACAGGGAATTTACCGGGGAGCTGTTTTTT.

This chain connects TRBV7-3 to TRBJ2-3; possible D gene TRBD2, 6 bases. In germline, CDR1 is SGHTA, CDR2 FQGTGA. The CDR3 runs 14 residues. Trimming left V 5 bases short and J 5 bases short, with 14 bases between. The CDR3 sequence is CASSVGTAGDTQYF. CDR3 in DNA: TGTGCCAGCAGCGTAGGGACTGCAGGAGATACGCAGTATTTT.

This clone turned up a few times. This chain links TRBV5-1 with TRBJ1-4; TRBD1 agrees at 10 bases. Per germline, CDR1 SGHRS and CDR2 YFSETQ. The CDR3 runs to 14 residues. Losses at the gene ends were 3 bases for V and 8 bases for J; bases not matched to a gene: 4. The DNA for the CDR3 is TGCGCCAGCAGCTCTGGACAGGGGGACGAAAAACTGTTTTTT. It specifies CASSSGQGDEKLFF. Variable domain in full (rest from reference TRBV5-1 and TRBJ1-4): KAGVTQTPRYLIKTRGQQVTLSCSPISGHRSVSWYQQTPGQGLQFLFEYFSETQRNKGNFPGRFSGRQFSNSRSEMNVSTLELGDSALYLCASSSGQGDEKLFFGSGTQLSVL.

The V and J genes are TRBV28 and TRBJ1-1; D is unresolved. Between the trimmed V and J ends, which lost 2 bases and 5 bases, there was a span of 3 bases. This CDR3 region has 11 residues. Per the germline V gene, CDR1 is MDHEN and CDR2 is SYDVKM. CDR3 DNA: TGTGCCAGCAGTTTAACTACTGAAGCTTTCTTT. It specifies CASSLTTEAFF.

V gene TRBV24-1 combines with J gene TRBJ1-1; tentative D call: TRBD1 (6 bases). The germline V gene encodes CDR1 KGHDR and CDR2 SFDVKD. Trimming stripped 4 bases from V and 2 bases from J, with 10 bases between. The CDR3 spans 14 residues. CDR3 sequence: CATSESGTNTEAFF. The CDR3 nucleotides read TGTGCCACCAGTGAGAGTGGGACAAACACTGAAGCTTTCTTT.

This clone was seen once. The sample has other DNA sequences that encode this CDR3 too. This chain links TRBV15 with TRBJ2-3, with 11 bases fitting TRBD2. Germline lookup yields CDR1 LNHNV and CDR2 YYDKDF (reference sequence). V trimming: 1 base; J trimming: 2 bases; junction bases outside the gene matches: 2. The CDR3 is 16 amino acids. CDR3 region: CATSRALAGATDTQYF. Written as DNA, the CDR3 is TGTGCCACCAGCAGAGCACTAGCGGGGGCCACAGATACGCAGTATTTT.

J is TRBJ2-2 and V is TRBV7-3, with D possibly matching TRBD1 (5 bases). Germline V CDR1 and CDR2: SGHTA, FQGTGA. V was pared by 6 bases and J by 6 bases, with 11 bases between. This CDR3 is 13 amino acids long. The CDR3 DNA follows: TGTGCCAGCAGGGCTAAAGGGGCCGGGGAGCTGTTTTTT. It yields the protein CASRAKGAGELFF.

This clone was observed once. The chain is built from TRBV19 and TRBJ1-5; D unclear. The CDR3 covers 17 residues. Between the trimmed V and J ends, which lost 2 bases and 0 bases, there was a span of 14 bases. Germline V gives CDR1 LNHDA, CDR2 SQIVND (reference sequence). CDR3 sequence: CASSISRGTISNQPQHF. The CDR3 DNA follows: TGTGCCAGTAGTATAAGTCGGGGAACCATTAGCAATCAGCCCCAGCATTTT.

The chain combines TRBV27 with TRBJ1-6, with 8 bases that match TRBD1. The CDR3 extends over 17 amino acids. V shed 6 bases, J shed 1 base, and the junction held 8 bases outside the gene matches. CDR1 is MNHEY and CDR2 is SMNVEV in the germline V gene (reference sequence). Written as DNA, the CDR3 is TGTGCCAGCAGCAACTATAGGACAGGGTCCTATAATTCACCCCTCCACTTT. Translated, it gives CASSNYRTGSYNSPLHF.

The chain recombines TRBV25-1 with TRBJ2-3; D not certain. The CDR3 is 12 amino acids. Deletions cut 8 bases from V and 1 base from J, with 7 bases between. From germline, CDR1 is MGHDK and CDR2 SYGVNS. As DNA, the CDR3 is TGTGCCAGCCAATCAGGCACAGATACGCAGTATTTT. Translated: CASQSGTDTQYF.

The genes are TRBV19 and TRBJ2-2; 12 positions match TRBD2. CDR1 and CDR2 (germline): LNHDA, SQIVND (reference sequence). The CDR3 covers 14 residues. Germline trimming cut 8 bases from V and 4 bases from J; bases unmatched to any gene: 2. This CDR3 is CASVLAGGTGELFF. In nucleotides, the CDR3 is TGTGCCAGTGTACTAGCGGGGGGCACCGGGGAGCTGTTTTTT.

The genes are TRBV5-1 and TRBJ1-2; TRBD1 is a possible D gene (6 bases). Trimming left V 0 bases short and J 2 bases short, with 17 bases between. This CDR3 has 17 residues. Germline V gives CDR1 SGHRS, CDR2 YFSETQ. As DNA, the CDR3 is TGCGCCAGCAGCTTGGGGTTCAGGGGTGGTCCCAACTATGGCTACACCTTC. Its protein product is CASSLGFRGGPNYGYTF.